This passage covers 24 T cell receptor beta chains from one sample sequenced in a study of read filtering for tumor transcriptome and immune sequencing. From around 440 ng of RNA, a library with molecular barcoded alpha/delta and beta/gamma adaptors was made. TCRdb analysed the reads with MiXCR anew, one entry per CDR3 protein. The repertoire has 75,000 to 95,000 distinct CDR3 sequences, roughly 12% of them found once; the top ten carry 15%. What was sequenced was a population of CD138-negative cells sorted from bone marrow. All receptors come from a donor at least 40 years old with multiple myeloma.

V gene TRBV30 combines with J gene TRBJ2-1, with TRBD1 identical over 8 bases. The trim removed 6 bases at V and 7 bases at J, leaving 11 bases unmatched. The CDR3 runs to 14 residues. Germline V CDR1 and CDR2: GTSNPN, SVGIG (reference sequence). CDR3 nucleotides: TGTGCCTGTTCATTTAGGACAGGGTGGAATGAGCAGTTCTTC. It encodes CACSFRTGWNEQFF.

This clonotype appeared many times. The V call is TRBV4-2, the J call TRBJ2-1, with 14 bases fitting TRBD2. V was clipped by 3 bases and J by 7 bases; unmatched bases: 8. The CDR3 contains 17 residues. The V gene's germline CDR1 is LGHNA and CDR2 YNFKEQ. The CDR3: CASSQGLGLAGGNEQFF. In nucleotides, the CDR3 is TGTGCCAGCAGCCAGGGGCTTGGACTAGCGGGAGGAAATGAGCAGTTCTTC.

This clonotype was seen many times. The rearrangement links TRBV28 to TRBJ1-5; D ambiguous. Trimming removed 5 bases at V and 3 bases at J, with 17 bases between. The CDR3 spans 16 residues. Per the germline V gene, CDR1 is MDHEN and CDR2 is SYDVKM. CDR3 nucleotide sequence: TGTGCCAGCAGTCCGACTCCCGGGCAGATCAATCAGCCCCAGCATTTT. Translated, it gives CASSPTPGQINQPQHF.

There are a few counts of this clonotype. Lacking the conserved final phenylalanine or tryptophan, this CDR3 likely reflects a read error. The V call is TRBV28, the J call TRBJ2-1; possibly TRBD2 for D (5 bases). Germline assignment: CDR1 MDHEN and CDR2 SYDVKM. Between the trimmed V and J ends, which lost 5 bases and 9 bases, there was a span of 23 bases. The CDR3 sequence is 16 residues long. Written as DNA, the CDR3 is TGTGCCAGCAGTCCCGTGGAGGACCCGATAGGCGGTGAGCAGTTCCTC. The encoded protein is CASSPVEDPIGGEQFL.

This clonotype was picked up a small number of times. CDR3 bases: TGTGCCAGCAGCCTTCTAGCGGGAATTTCCTACGAGCAGTACTTC. It codes for CASSLLAGISYEQYF. The V gene is TRBV11-2, the J gene TRBJ2-7, with 9 bases that match TRBD2. This CDR3 is 15 amino acids long. V lost 5 bases, J lost 1 base, and 6 bases stayed unmatched. The germline V gene encodes CDR1 SGHAT and CDR2 FQNNGV.

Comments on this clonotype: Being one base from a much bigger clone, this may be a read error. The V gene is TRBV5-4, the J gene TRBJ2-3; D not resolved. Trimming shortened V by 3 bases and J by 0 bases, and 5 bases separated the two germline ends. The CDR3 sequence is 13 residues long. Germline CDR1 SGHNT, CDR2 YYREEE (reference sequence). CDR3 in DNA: TGTGCCAGCAGCTCGGGCAGCACAGATACGCAGTATTTT. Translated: CASSSGSTDTQYF.

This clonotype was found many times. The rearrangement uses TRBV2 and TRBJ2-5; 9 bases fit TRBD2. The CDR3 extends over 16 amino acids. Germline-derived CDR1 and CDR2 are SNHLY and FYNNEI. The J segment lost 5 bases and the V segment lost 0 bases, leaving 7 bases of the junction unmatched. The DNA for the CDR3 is TGTGCCAGCAGTGAAGCTCGAGCGGGAGGTTGGGAGACCCAGTACTTC. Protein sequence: CASSEARAGGWETQYF. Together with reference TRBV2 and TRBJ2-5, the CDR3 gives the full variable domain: EPEVTQTPSHQVTQMGQEVILRCVPISNHLYFYWYRQILGQKVEFLVSFYNNEISEKSEIFDDQFSVERPDGSNFTLKIRSTKLEDSAMYFCASSEARAGGWETQYFGPGTRLLVL.

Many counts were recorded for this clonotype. CDR3 bases: TGTGCCACGAAAGCGGGAGGGACTGACGCCGGGGAGCTGTTTTTT. Amino acids: CATKAGGTDAGELFF. This chain links TRBV27 with TRBJ2-2; TRBD2 matches at 10 bases. V gave up 10 bases and J gave up 6 bases; unmatched junction bases: 11. The germline V gene has CDR1 MNHEY and CDR2 SMNVEV (reference sequence). This CDR3 is built from 15 residues.

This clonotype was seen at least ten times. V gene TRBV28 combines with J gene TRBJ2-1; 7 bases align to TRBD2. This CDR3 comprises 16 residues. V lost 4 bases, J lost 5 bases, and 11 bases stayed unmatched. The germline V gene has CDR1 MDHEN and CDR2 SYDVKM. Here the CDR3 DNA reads TGTGCCAGCAGTTCCGCCGGGGCTAGCGGAGACAATGAGCAGTTCTTC. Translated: CASSSAGASGDNEQFF.

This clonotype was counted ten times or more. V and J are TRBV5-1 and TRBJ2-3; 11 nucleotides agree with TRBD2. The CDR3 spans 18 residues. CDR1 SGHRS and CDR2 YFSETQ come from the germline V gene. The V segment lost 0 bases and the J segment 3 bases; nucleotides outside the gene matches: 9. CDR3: CASSLAMGLAEGTDTQYF. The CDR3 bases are TGCGCCAGCAGCTTGGCCATGGGACTAGCGGAGGGAACAGATACGCAGTATTTT.

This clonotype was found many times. CDR3 nucleotide sequence: TGTGCCAGCGCCGGGACTAGCGTTTCCGGGGAGCTGTTTTTT. Its protein product is CASAGTSVSGELFF. The rearrangement joins TRBV3-1 to TRBJ2-2, with TRBD2 matching over 10 bases. The V gene end was trimmed by 8 bases and the J gene end by 6 bases; junction bases not matched to a gene: 6. The length of the CDR3 is 14 residues. From germline, CDR1 is LGHDT and CDR2 YNNKEL (reference sequence).

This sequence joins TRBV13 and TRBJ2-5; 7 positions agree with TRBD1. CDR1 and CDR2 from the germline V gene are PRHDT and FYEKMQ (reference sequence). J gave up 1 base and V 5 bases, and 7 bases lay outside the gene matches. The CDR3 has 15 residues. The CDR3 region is CASSNRQGGQETQYF. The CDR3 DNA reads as TGTGCCAGCAGCAACCGACAGGGCGGCCAAGAGACCCAGTACTTC.

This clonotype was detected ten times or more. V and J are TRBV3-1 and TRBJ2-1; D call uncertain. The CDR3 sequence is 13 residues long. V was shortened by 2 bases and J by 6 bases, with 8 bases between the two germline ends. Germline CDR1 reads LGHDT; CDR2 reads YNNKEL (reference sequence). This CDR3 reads CASSQNLGNEQFF. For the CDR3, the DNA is TGTGCCAGCAGCCAAAATCTAGGCAATGAGCAGTTCTTC.

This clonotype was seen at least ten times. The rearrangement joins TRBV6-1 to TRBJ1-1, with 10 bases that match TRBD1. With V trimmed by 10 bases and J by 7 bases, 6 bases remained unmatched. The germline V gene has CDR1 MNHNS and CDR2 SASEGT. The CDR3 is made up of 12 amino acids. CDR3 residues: CANRDRGGEAFF. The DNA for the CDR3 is TGTGCCAACCGGGACAGGGGTGGTGAAGCTTTCTTT.

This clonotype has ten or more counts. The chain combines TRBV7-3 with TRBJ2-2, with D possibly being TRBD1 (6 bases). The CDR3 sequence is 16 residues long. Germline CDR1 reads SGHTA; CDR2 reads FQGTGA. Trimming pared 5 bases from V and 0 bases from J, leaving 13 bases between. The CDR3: CASSPGQISNTGELFF. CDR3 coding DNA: TGTGCCAGCAGCCCCGGACAGATTTCGAACACCGGGGAGCTGTTTTTT. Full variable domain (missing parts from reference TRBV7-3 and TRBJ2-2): GAGVSQTPSNKVTEKGKYVELRCDPISGHTALYWYRQSLGQGPEFLIYFQGTGAADDSGLPNDRFFAVRPEGSVSTLKIQRTERGDSAVYLCASSPGQISNTGELFFGEGSRLTVL.

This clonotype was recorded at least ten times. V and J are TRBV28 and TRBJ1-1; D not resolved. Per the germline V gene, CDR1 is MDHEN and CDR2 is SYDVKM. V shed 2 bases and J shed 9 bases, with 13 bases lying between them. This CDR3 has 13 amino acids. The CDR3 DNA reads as TGTGCCAGCAGTTTAGGACCAGCCCGGCAAGCTTTCTTT. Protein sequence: CASSLGPARQAFF.

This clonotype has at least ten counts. In DNA form, the CDR3 reads TGTGCCAGCAGCTTACTAGCGGGAGGTGTGGCCGGGGAGCTGTTTTTT. Amino acid sequence: CASSLLAGGVAGELFF. The J gene is TRBJ2-2, the V gene TRBV13; 11 positions agree with TRBD2. The length of the CDR3 is 16 residues. With 2 bases clipped from V and 6 bases from J, the junction kept 5 bases outside the gene matches. The germline V gene encodes CDR1 PRHDT and CDR2 FYEKMQ (reference sequence).

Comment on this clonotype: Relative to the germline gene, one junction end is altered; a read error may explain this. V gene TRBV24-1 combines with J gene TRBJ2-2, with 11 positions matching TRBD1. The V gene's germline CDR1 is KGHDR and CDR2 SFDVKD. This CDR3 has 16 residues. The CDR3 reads CATSDSGQGAIGKLFF. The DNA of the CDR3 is TGTGCCACCAGTGACTCTGGACAGGGGGCGATCGGGAAGCTGTTTTTT.

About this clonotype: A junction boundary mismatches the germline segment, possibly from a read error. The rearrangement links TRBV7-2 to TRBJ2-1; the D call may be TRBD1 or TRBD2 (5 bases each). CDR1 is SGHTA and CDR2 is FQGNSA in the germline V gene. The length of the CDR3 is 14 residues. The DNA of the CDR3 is TGTGCCAGCGGCTTAGACGGGACCTCCAATGAGCAGTTCTTC. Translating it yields CASGLDGTSNEQFF.

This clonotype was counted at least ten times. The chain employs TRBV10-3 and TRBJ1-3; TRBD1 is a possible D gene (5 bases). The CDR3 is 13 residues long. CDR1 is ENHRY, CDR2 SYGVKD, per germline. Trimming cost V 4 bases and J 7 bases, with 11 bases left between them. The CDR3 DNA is TGTGCCATCAGTGGGGGCAGGGACAACACCATATATTTT. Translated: CAISGGRDNTIYF.

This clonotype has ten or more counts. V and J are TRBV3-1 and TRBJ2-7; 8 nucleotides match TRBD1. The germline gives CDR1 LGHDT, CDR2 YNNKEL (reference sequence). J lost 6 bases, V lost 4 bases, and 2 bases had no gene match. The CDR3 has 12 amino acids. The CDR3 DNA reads TGTGCCAGCAGCCCACAGGGGGGCGAGCAGTACTTC. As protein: CASSPQGGEQYF.

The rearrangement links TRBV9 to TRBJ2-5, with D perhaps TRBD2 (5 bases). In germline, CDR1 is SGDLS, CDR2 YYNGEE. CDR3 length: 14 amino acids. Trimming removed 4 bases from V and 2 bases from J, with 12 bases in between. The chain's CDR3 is CASSPQPGQETQYF. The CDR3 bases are TGTGCCAGCAGCCCCCAACCGGGACAAGAGACCCAGTACTTC. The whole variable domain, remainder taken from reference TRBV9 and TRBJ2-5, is DSGVTQTPKHLITATGQRVTLRCSPRSGDLSVYWYQQSLDQGLQFLIQYYNGEERAKGNILERFSAQQFPDLHSELNLSSLELGDSALYFCASSPQPGQETQYFGPGTRLLVL.

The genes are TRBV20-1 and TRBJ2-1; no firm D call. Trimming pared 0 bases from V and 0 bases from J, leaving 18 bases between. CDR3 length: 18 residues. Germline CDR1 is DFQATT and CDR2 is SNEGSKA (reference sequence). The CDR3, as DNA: TGCAGTGCTAGAGATCTTCTCTCAGTAGGAAACTCCTACAATGAGCAGTTCTTC. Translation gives CSARDLLSVGNSYNEQFF.

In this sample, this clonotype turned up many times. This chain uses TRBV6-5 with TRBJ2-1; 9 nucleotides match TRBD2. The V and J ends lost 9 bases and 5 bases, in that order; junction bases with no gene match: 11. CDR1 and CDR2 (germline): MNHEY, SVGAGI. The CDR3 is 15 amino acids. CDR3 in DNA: TGTGCCAGTCGACGAGGGGTAGCGGGAGACAATGAGCAGTTCTTC. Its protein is CASRRGVAGDNEQFF.